These T cell receptor beta chains were read from a single sample in a study of cytomegalovirus exposure and HLA in healthy donors. Clones were read by immunoSEQ multiplex PCR, and TCRdb kept only the in-frame ones, dropping some. The top ten hold 1.9% of the sample, which has tens of thousands of clones, around 80% seen once. Sequencing was carried out using PBMCs. These receptor sequences come from a man aged 18-30 years in good health and CMV-seronegative. The CDR3 runs from the conserved cysteine through the conserved F or W. Fields, in order: V gene, CDR3 length, CDR3 protein.

v_gene: TRBV6-5; len: 15; CDR3aa: CASSYSWGPVDTQYF
v_gene: TRBV14; len: 15; CDR3aa: CASSQERTGIYGYTF
v_gene: TRBV19; len: 15; CDR3aa: CASSEDRGLGNTIYF
v_gene: TRBV5-4; len: 13; CDR3aa: CASSLKGGYEQYF
v_gene: TRBV2; len: 12; CDR3aa: CASSDEVEGYTF
v_gene: TRBV6-6; len: 14; CDR3aa: CASSSDRLAGELFF
v_gene: TRBV5-1; len: 15; CDR3aa: CASSLDTSGIYEQYF
v_gene: TRBV5-6; len: 16; CDR3aa: CASSLQRERSYEKLFF
v_gene: TRBV18; len: 15; CDR3aa: CASSPRGGQYYEQYF
v_gene: TRBV4-3; len: 15; CDR3aa: CASSPDRTGNYGYTF
v_gene: TRBV25-1; len: 16; CDR3aa: CASISNPGQAYNEQFF
v_gene: TRBV7-9; len: 12; CDR3aa: CASSLPGSPLHF
v_gene: TRBV7-6; len: 13; CDR3aa: CASSGTMFYEQYF
v_gene: TRBV6-1; len: 16; CDR3aa: CASSKGTSGSTDTQYF
v_gene: TRBV7-2; len: 13; CDR3aa: CASSLARGGPQHF
v_gene: TRBV7-2; len: 13; CDR3aa: CASSVQGIAEAFF
v_gene: TRBV2; len: 16; CDR3aa: CASSDHPGHQNTEAFF
v_gene: TRBV7-8; len: 16; CDR3aa: CASSLVGRGLSYEQYF
v_gene: TRBV29-1; len: 12; CDR3aa: CSVESGFYEQYF
v_gene: TRBV6-1; len: 13; CDR3aa: CASSDRRNTEAFF
v_gene: TRBV19; len: 13; CDR3aa: CASSIASTDTQYF
v_gene: TRBV5-4; len: 19; CDR3aa: CASSRVGGIPLSSGNTIYF
v_gene: TRBV7-3; len: 16; CDR3aa: CASSLRGRTLSDTQYF
v_gene: TRBV7-9; len: 19; CDR3aa: CASSLSSVTGWNSTDTQYF
v_gene: TRBV29-1; len: 12; CDR3aa: CSVEDRGYEQYF
v_gene: TRBV7-3; len: 15; CDR3aa: CASSSMPVTYNEQFF
v_gene: TRBV5-1; len: 14; CDR3aa: CASSLFAGRETQYF